This entry concerns a single T cell receptor beta chain. Its antigen is not known. This entry belongs to a study of cytomegalovirus exposure and HLA in healthy donors. Broader study findings: Diagnosis of cytomegalovirus status made by the classifier reportedly showed high specificity and sensitivity. Equally common other TCR beta chains were less clonally expanded than HLA-associated ones, a later analysis found. Based on reports, TCR beta sequences accurately predicted HLA-A and HLA-B alleles for most subjects. Altogether, 150 to 200 TCR beta chains were recorded as cytomegalovirus-associated.

In the PCR, 60 Vbeta and 13 Jbeta primers were used. The method was immunoSEQ multiplex PCR; TCRdb's version includes in-frame clones alone and lacks a portion of them. The sample gives about 180,000 clones, 84% of which show up once; around 5% is in the top ten. The germline V gene encodes CDR1 SEHNR and CDR2 FQNEAQ (reference sequence). The CDR3 extends over 14 amino acids. The V segment lost 5 bases and the J segment 3 bases; nucleotides outside the gene matches: 5. This TCR was sampled from a man younger than 30 in good health and CMV-seronegative. Sequenced input: PBMCs. The chain joins TRBV7-9 to TRBJ2-7; 9 bases align to TRBD2. The CDR3 sequence: CASSPISGSYEQYF. The CDR3 DNA reads as TGTGCCAGCAGCCCGATTAGCGGGAGCTACGAGCAGTACTTC.